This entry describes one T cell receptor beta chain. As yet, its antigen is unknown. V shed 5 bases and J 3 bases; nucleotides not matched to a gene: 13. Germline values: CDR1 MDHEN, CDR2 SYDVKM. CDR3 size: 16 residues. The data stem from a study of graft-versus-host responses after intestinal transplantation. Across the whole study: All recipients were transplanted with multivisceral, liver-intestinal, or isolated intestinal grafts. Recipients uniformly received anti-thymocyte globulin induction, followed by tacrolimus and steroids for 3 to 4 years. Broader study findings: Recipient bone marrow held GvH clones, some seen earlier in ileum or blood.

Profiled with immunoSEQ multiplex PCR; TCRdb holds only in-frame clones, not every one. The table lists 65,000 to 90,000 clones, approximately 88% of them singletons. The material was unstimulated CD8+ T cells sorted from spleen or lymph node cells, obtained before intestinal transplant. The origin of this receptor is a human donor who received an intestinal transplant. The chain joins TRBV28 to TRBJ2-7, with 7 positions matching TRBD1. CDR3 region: CASSTTGLISVYEQYF. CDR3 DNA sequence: TGTGCCAGCAGTACGACAGGGCTCATAAGCGTCTACGAGCAGTACTTC.